A single sample is the source of the 30 T cell receptor beta chains below, sequenced in a study of CD8 T cells in ankylosing spondylitis. Regarding the study as a whole: A TCR beta motif of under 10 highly homologous variants appeared characteristic of ankylosing spondylitis blood.

TCRdb re-called the 5' RACE reads through MiXCR, storing one row per CDR3 protein. The table records approximately 500,000 distinct CDR3 sequences, 12% of them present only once. Their antigen targets remain unknown. Sequenced material: blood, either unsorted or a sorted T cell fraction (not recorded which). These receptors were taken from a male donor with ankylosing spondylitis.

The chain combines TRBV7-2 with TRBJ2-1; D gene ambiguous. Per germline, CDR1 SGHTA and CDR2 FQGNSA. This CDR3 is built from 14 residues. With 1 base removed from V and 5 bases from J, the gap between germline ends came to 9 bases. For the CDR3, the DNA is TGTGCCAGCAGCTTAGAGGCAGGAGACAATGAGCAGTTCTTC. This translates into CASSLEAGDNEQFF.

This clonotype came up many times. The chain joins TRBV7-6 to TRBJ1-2; no definite D call. The CDR3 sequence is 13 residues long. Germline V gene data show CDR1 as SGHVS and CDR2 as FNYEAQ. V gave up 6 bases and J gave up 10 bases, with 18 bases separating them. CDR3 DNA: TGTGCCAGCAGTTTTCCAGAGAGTAGCGTCTACACCTTC. It is translated as CASSFPESSVYTF.

This clonotype appeared a few times. The CDR3 bases are TGCAGCGTTGCGGGACAGGGGGCGGCTGGCTACACCTTC. This sequence encodes CSVAGQGAAGYTF. This sequence joins TRBV29-1 and TRBJ1-2; 12 bases map to TRBD1. V lost 4 bases to trimming and J lost 7 bases; unmatched junction nucleotides: 4. Germline CDR1 reads SQVTM; CDR2 reads ANQGSEA. The CDR3 extends over 13 amino acids.

The chain has TRBV20-1 and TRBJ2-1, with TRBD2 as a possible D gene (6 bases). Germline values: CDR1 DFQATT, CDR2 SNEGSKA (reference sequence). The CDR3 sequence is 16 residues long. V dropped 6 bases and J dropped 2 bases, with 20 bases sitting between them. The CDR3 DNA follows: TGCAGTGCCCTTCGAGGTAGCGGAGGGCCCTACAATGAGCAGTTCTTC. Protein product: CSALRGSGGPYNEQFF.

This clonotype occurred a few times. The V call is TRBV10-3, the J call TRBJ2-1, with 7 bases lining up with TRBD2. V lost 4 bases, J lost 9 bases, and 9 bases stayed unmatched. Germline V gene lookup returns CDR1 ENHRY and CDR2 SYGVKD. The CDR3 totals 14 residues. In DNA form, the CDR3 reads TGTGCCATCAGTGGGAGTAATAGCGGGTCTGAGCAGTTCTTC. Translated, it gives CAISGSNSGSEQFF.

This clonotype was seen a few times. The V call is TRBV20-1, the J call TRBJ2-1; TRBD1 or TRBD2 may be the D gene (6 bases each). Germline V CDR1 and CDR2: DFQATT, SNEGSKA (reference sequence). V was trimmed by 6 bases and J by 7 bases, leaving 13 bases between them. The CDR3 covers 12 residues. DNA for the CDR3: TGCAGTGCCACCGGGGGCTCAAATGAGCAGTTCTTC. The encoded protein is CSATGGSNEQFF.

This clonotype was seen more than once but under ten times. CDR3 loop: CSAASGGRAIGELFF. The CDR3 nucleotides are TGCAGCGCTGCCAGTGGCGGGAGGGCCATCGGGGAGCTGTTTTTT. This chain connects TRBV29-1 to TRBJ2-2, with 9 bases fitting TRBD2. Germline CDR1 reads SQVTM; CDR2 reads ANQGSEA. J was trimmed by 7 bases and V by 7 bases; bases with no gene match: 13. The CDR3 spans 15 residues.

This clonotype was detected a few times. The chain joins TRBV5-1 to TRBJ1-4; the match to TRBD1 covers 11 bases. Trimming at V came to 0 bases and at J to 2 bases, leaving 12 bases not matched to a gene. CDR1 is SGHRS and CDR2 is YFSETQ in the germline V gene. The CDR3 spans 20 residues. Here the CDR3 reads CASSLARTGGSLSTNEKLFF. Here the CDR3 DNA reads TGCGCCAGCAGCTTGGCGAGGACAGGGGGCAGTTTATCGACTAATGAAAAACTGTTTTTT.

This chain uses TRBV7-2 with TRBJ2-5; D call uncertain. The CDR3 length is 13 residues. Deletions cut 0 bases from V and 7 bases from J, with 9 bases between. Germline-derived CDR1 and CDR2 are SGHTA and FQGNSA. CDR3 sequence: CASSLAGMGTQYF. The CDR3 region has the DNA TGTGCCAGCAGCTTAGCAGGGATGGGGACCCAGTACTTC.

This clonotype was seen a handful of times. CDR3 in DNA: TGTGCCAGCATTAGGGACGCCCCCCCGGTCCAGCAGTACTTC. As protein: CASIRDAPPVQQYF. The chain recombines TRBV2 with TRBJ2-7, with D possibly called TRBD1 or TRBD2 (5 bases each). The ends were cut back, 7 bases at V and 8 bases at J, with 21 bases in the middle. This CDR3 contains 14 residues. Germline CDR1 reads SNHLY; CDR2 reads FYNNEI.

In its sample, this clonotype was seen a few times. The V gene is TRBV4-1, the J gene TRBJ1-5; D is possibly TRBD1 (5 bases). The CDR3 spans 14 residues. The germline gives CDR1 MGHRA, CDR2 YSYEKL. Trimming left V 1 base short and J 7 bases short, with 11 bases between. The CDR3 is CASSQGQRDQPQHF. CDR3 nucleotide sequence: TGCGCCAGCAGCCAAGGACAGAGAGACCAGCCCCAGCATTTT.

The CDR3 is CASSLDRGGYNEQFF. CDR3 nucleotides: TGTGCCAGCAGCTTGGACAGAGGGGGTTACAATGAGCAGTTCTTC. The V gene is TRBV7-9, the J gene TRBJ2-1, with D maybe TRBD1 (6 bases). Trimming removed 3 bases from V and 4 bases from J, with 13 bases in between. Germline V gene sequence: CDR1 SEHNR, CDR2 FQNEAQ (reference sequence). The length of the CDR3 is 15 residues.

This chain links TRBV7-8 with TRBJ1-4, with 8 nucleotides matching TRBD1. The CDR3 is made up of 16 amino acids. Germline V gene lookup returns CDR1 SGHVS and CDR2 FQNEAQ. The J segment lost 5 bases and the V segment lost 1 base, leaving 6 bases of the junction unmatched. DNA for the CDR3: TGTGCCAGCAGCTTAGGAATGACAGGGGAGAATGAAAAACTGTTTTTT. Translating gives CASSLGMTGENEKLFF.

This clonotype was seen at least ten times. This chain joins TRBV27 and TRBJ1-4; TRBD1 might be the D (6 bases). The V end lost 6 bases, the J end lost 8 bases, and 10 bases lay between the germline ends. This CDR3 has 12 amino acids. The germline V gene encodes CDR1 MNHEY and CDR2 SMNVEV (reference sequence). CDR3 in amino acids: CASRTGGEKLFF. Here the CDR3 DNA reads TGTGCCAGCAGGACAGGAGGAGAAAAACTGTTTTTT.

This clonotype appeared a few times. The CDR3 DNA sequence: TGTGCCAGCAGCGTACGACTAGCGGGAGGCGAGCAGTACTTC. Protein product: CASSVRLAGGEQYF. V and J are TRBV9 and TRBJ2-7; 13 nucleotides agree with TRBD2. Germline V gene sequence: CDR1 SGDLS, CDR2 YYNGEE. CDR3 length equals 14 residues. Trimming removed 1 base from V and 6 bases from J; junction bases left unmatched: 1.

The sample holds a few counts of this clonotype. This chain joins TRBV5-6 and TRBJ1-2; D is uncertain. With 6 bases removed from V and 4 bases from J, the gap between germline ends came to 16 bases. Germline V gene data show CDR1 as SGHDT and CDR2 as YYEEEE. CDR3 length: 14 residues. CDR3 bases: TGTGCCAGCAACCTAACGGGAAAGGTCTATGGCTACACCTTC. This encodes CASNLTGKVYGYTF.

This sequence joins TRBV5-5 and TRBJ2-7; 11 bases are a match to TRBD2. This CDR3 spans 15 amino acids. Germline values: CDR1 SGHKS, CDR2 YYEKEE (reference sequence). V trimming: 1 base; J trimming: 2 bases; junction bases outside the gene matches: 2. DNA of the CDR3: TGTGCCAGCAGCTTGTCACTAGCGGGAGCCTACGAGCAGTACGTC. Its translation: CASSLSLAGAYEQYV.

The V and J genes are TRBV20-1 and TRBJ2-7, with D possibly being TRBD2 (5 bases). This CDR3 comprises 13 residues. Germline lookup yields CDR1 DFQATT and CDR2 SNEGSKA (reference sequence). V was clipped by 3 bases and J by 4 bases, with 13 bases between them. This CDR3 is CSASTGGWYEQYF. CDR3 sequence (DNA): TGCAGTGCTAGCACTGGCGGGTGGTACGAGCAGTACTTC.

This clonotype was recorded a few times. The chain recombines TRBV20-1 with TRBJ1-5, with 7 bases that match TRBD1. The CDR3 is 14 residues long. CDR1 DFQATT and CDR2 SNEGSKA come from the germline V gene (reference sequence). The ends lost 5 bases at V and 5 bases at J; junction bases unmatched: 9. As DNA, the CDR3 is TGCAGTGCTGCGGGACAGCGCCAAGATCAGCCCCAGCATTTT. The encoded protein is CSAAGQRQDQPQHF.

The chain joins TRBV20-1 to TRBJ2-1; the match to TRBD1 covers 7 bases. Germline V gene sequence: CDR1 DFQATT, CDR2 SNEGSKA (reference sequence). The CDR3 is 18 residues long. J was trimmed by 8 bases and V by 8 bases; bases with no gene match: 27. The CDR3 is CSKYRRTGLYPIQDEQFF. The CDR3 region has the DNA TGCAGTAAATACCGACGGACAGGCCTTTATCCCATTCAGGATGAGCAGTTCTTC.

This chain joins TRBV3-1 and TRBJ2-1; 10 bases line up with TRBD2. Germline V gene lookup returns CDR1 LGHDT and CDR2 YNNKEL (reference sequence). V was pared by 5 bases and J by 0 bases, with 4 bases of the junction left unmatched. The CDR3 extends over 16 amino acids. CDR3 in DNA: TGTGCCAGCAGCAAAGCGGGGGGGAGCTCCTACAATGAGCAGTTCTTC. Protein sequence: CASSKAGGSSYNEQFF.

This clonotype appeared a few times. The CDR3: CASSTQVTNTEAFF. The CDR3 bases are TGTGCCAGCAGCACACAGGTAACCAACACTGAAGCTTTCTTT. The J gene is TRBJ1-1, the V gene TRBV2; D is perhaps TRBD1 (5 bases). V shed 6 bases and J shed 2 bases, with 13 bases lying between them. This CDR3 is 14 amino acids long. Germline assignment: CDR1 SNHLY and CDR2 FYNNEI.

CDR3 DNA: TGTGCCAGCAGCGGAAGATTGGGAGAAAAACTGTTTTTT. As protein: CASSGRLGEKLFF. This chain connects TRBV14 to TRBJ1-4, with unresolved D. There are 13 residues in the CDR3. Trimming removed 5 bases at V and 8 bases at J, with 12 bases between. From germline, CDR1 is SGHDN and CDR2 FVKESK. Full variable domain (outside the CDR3, taken from reference TRBV14 and TRBJ1-4): EAGVTQFPSHSVIEKGQTVTLRCDPISGHDNLYWYRRVMGKEIKFLLHFVKESKQDESGMPNNRFLAERTGGTYSTLKVQPAELEDSGVYFCASSGRLGEKLFFGSGTQLSVL.

The genes are TRBV2 and TRBJ1-1; D gene uncertain. CDR3 length equals 15 residues. Germline lookup yields CDR1 SNHLY and CDR2 FYNNEI. Trimming removed 0 bases from V and 8 bases from J, with 16 bases in between. The CDR3: CASSEAVIGRREAFF. The CDR3 coding sequence is TGTGCCAGCAGTGAAGCGGTAATCGGGAGAAGGGAAGCTTTCTTT.

This clonotype was detected only a few times. The chain joins TRBV27 to TRBJ2-1; 14 bases map to TRBD2. CDR1 and CDR2 from the germline V gene are MNHEY and SMNVEV (reference sequence). The CDR3 is made up of 16 amino acids. Unmatched junction bases numbered 6, after V lost 4 bases and J lost 7 bases. CDR3 sequence reads: CASSSGTSGRGNEQFF. CDR3 nucleotide sequence: TGTGCCAGCAGTTCCGGGACTAGCGGGAGAGGGAATGAGCAGTTCTTC.

This clonotype turned up a few times. The chain recombines TRBV3-1 with TRBJ2-3; 11 bases are a match to TRBD2. Germline CDR1 LGHDT, CDR2 YNNKEL (reference sequence). This CDR3 contains 16 residues. J was trimmed by 3 bases and V by 3 bases; bases with no gene match: 5. The CDR3: CASSHAPSGRTDTQYF. DNA for the CDR3: TGTGCCAGCAGCCATGCACCTAGCGGGAGGACAGATACGCAGTATTTT.

Notes on this clonotype: A junction boundary mismatches the germline segment, possibly from a read error. The chain uses TRBV28 and TRBJ1-1; TRBD1 aligns across 7 bases. Germline lookup yields CDR1 MDHEN and CDR2 SYDVKM. The CDR3 runs 14 residues. CDR3 sequence: CASRLSGGYTEAFF. CDR3 DNA: TGTGCCAGCAGGTTATCAGGGGGATACACTGAAGCTTTCTTT. Looking up the rest from reference TRBV28 and TRBJ1-1 gives the full variable domain: DVKVTQSSRYLVKRTGEKVFLECVQDMDHENMFWYRQDPGLGLRLIYFSYDVKMKEKGDIPEGYSVSREKKERFSLILESASTNQTSMYLCASRLSGGYTEAFFGQGTRLTVV.

This clonotype was seen ten or more times. The rearrangement uses TRBV29-1 and TRBJ2-5, with D uncertain. The CDR3 totals 12 residues. The V gene lost 6 bases and the J gene lost 2 bases, with 10 bases spanning the gap. From germline, CDR1 is SQVTM and CDR2 ANQGSEA. The CDR3 loop is CSVGKTQETQYF. CDR3 nucleotide sequence: TGCAGCGTAGGGAAGACACAAGAGACCCAGTACTTC.

The CDR3 region has the DNA TGCAGTGCAACCGGGACTAGGGCTAACAATGAGCAGTTCTTC. Translating gives CSATGTRANNEQFF. This chain links TRBV20-1 with TRBJ2-1; TRBD2 matches at 8 bases. With 6 bases clipped from V and 5 bases from J, the junction kept 9 bases outside the gene matches. The CDR3 runs to 14 residues. Germline V gene sequence: CDR1 DFQATT, CDR2 SNEGSKA (reference sequence).

The sample holds many counts of this clonotype. This rearrangement joins TRBV12-3 or TRBV12-4 to TRBJ2-5; TRBD1 matches at 7 bases. The CDR3 contains 14 residues. V lost 5 bases and J lost 1; bases outside the gene matches: 4. CDR3 residues: CASSLRTGQETQYF. The DNA of the CDR3 is TGTGCCAGCAGTCTCAGGACAGGCCAAGAGACCCAGTACTTC.